The source of this TCR beta chain is a study of T cells in Graves' hyperthyroidism and ophthalmopathy. This clonotype was seen at least ten times. For Graves' hyperthyroidism to be stable, ophthalmopathy could not progress within 18 months. V was pared by 5 bases and J by 5 bases, with 14 bases between. Germline V lookup: CDR1 SGHAT, CDR2 FQNNGV. This CDR3 is built from 14 residues. It was RNA transcripts that yielded the amplified TCR beta CDR3 regions. TCR CDR3 underwent first-round RT-PCR with the HTBI primer set. A single record per CDR3 protein comes from TCRdb applying MiXCR to the multiplex PCR reads. The table lists roughly 350,000 distinct CDR3 sequences, approximately 15% of them singletons.

The chain links TRBV11-2 to TRBJ2-3; D may be TRBD1 (5 bases). The sequenced material came from blood. This receptor was taken from a woman in her twenties or thirties with Graves' hyperthyroidism. The DNA of the CDR3 is TGTGCCAGCAGCCTAACCCCCCAGGGAGATACGCAGTATTTT. Translated: CASSLTPQGDTQYF. The variable domain in full, with the rest retrieved from reference TRBV11-2 and TRBJ2-3, is EAGVAQSPRYKIIEKRQSVAFWCNPISGHATLYWYQQILGQGPKLLIQFQNNGVVDDSQLPKDRFSAERLKGVDSTLKIQPAKLEDSAVYLCASSLTPQGDTQYFGPGTRLTVL.